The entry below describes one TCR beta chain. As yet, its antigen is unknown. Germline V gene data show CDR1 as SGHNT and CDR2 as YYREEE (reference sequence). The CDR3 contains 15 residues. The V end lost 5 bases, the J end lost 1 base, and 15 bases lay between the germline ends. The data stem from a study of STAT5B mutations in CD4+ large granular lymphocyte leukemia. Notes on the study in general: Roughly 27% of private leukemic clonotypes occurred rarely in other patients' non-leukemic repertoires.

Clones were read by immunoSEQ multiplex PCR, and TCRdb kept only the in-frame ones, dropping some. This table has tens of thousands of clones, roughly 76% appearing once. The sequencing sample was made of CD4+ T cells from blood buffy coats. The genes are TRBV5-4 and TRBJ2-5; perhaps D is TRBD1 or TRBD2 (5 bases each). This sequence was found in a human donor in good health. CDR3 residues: CASSRGVGVQETQYF. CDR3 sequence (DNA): TGTGCCAGCAGTCGAGGGGTCGGGGTCCAAGAGACCCAGTACTTC.